What follows is one T cell receptor (beta chain) and its context. The antigen remains undetermined. This sample stems from a study of OX40 agonist ivuxolimab in advanced cancers. Study results and limitations: Partial responders at 0.1-3.0 mg/kg showed near-lowest clonal expansion. Certain nonresponding patients likewise had low normalized T-cell clonal expansion.

The assay was immunoSEQ multiplex PCR, and TCRdb's table has in-frame clones only and misses some. The data contain roughly 90,000 clones, about 90% of them seen just once; the ten biggest clones take up roughly 9.3%. Germline loops: CDR1 SGHTA, CDR2 FQGTGA. This CDR3 has 15 residues. V lost 5 bases, J lost 6 bases, and 17 bases lay in between. The chain carries TRBV7-3 and TRBJ2-1; D assignment may be TRBD1 or TRBD2 (5 bases each). This specimen was CD4+ or CD8+ T cells sorted from blood, taken in a trial of the OX40 agonist ivuxolimab. The origin of this receptor is an adult with an advanced solid tumor such as melanoma, head and neck, liver or kidney cancer. DNA for the CDR3: TGTGCCAGCAGCCTAGGGACGGTAATGGTCAATGAGCAGTTCTTC. This encodes CASSLGTVMVNEQFF. The variable domain in full, completed from reference TRBV7-3 and TRBJ2-1, reads GAGVSQTPSNKVTEKGKYVELRCDPISGHTALYWYRQSLGQGPEFLIYFQGTGAADDSGLPNDRFFAVRPEGSVSTLKIQRTERGDSAVYLCASSLGTVMVNEQFFGPGTRLTVL.